This TCR beta chain is drawn from a study of OX40 agonist ivuxolimab in advanced cancers. This CDR3 spans 15 amino acids. Germline CDR1 is SEHNR and CDR2 is FQNEAQ (reference sequence). The V end lost 4 bases, the J end lost 2 bases, and 11 bases lay between the germline ends. The sample holds a few counts of this clone. Generated by immunoSEQ multiplex PCR, the TCRdb table keeps only in-frame clones and is missing some. The table records some 65,000 clones, approximately 90% of them present only once. This chain joins TRBV7-9 and TRBJ1-4; D ambiguous. The material sequenced was CD4+ or CD8+ T cells sorted from blood, taken in a trial of the OX40 agonist ivuxolimab. The clonotype originates from an adult with an advanced solid tumor such as melanoma, head and neck, liver or kidney cancer. The CDR3 DNA is TGTGCCAGCAGCTCGATAGCCTTGACTAATGAAAAACTGTTTTTT. Encoded protein: CASSSIALTNEKLFF.